This entry is about one T cell receptor (beta chain). Its antigen is unknown. The J segment lost 4 bases and the V segment lost 4 bases, leaving 6 bases of the junction unmatched. Looked up from germline, CDR1 is ENHRY and CDR2 is SYGVKD. The length of the CDR3 is 14 residues. Repertoires were generated with immunoSEQ multiplex PCR, while TCRdb's copy carries only in-frame clones and drops some. The table lists 850,000 to 1,200,000 clones, about 80% of them singletons, with approximately 1.5% in the top ten. The data originate from a study of shared clonotypes between healthy human individuals. Study results and caveats: Of the naive CD4 clonotypes, about 5% were shared across a handful of donors. Researchers found naive subsets generally carried larger estimated richness than memory subsets.

Every donor was a Caucasian adult from Nashville, Tennessee. J is TRBJ1-2 and V is TRBV10-3, with TRBD1 matching 7 bases. The TCR comes from a man aged 18 to 35 in good health. Specimen: memory CD4+ T cells sorted from blood. The subset denotes: CD45RA-negative fraction. In nucleotides, the CDR3 is TGTGCCATCAGTGGAGACAGGGTGCTCTATGGCTACACCTTC. Amino acid sequence: CAISGDRVLYGYTF.